This entry describes one T cell receptor (beta chain). Antigen unknown. With 5 bases removed from V and 6 bases from J, the gap between germline ends came to 19 bases. The CDR3 contains 15 residues. Germline V gives CDR1 SGHTA, CDR2 FQGNSA. The data stem from a study of T cell responses to AZD1222 COVID-19 vaccine. Overall study: Second doses were pooled across both intervals (about 4 or about 12 weeks).

Profiled with immunoSEQ multiplex PCR; TCRdb holds only in-frame clones, not every one. The sample shows fewer than 35,000 clones, approximately 90% of them seen only once. Study-level results: Two AZD1222 doses significantly raised spike-specific TCR breadth and depth over controls. Donors skewed white British and female; clonal diversity was possibly underestimated.

The receptor comes from an adult in good health. The sequences come from peripheral blood, collected on day 0 of AZD1222 vaccination. This rearrangement joins TRBV7-2 to TRBJ1-2; D might be TRBD1 (6 bases). The CDR3 loop reads CASSPRGRQYDGYTF. As DNA, the CDR3 is TGTGCCAGCAGCCCCAGGGGCCGCCAGTATGATGGCTACACCTTC.